These T cell receptor beta chains were read from a single sample in a study of T-cell reconstitution after alpha-beta-depleted transplantation in children. TCRdb fed the PCR reads into MiXCR, producing one record per CDR3 protein. The sample carries about 980,000 distinct CDR3 sequences, around 30% recorded once. The sample consisted of PBMCs, mostly from graft donor cells, taken 360 days after TCRalphabeta/CD19-depleted stem cell transplant. These receptors came from a boy in the first two years of life who had a stem cell transplant for SCID, so the T cells may come from the graft donor. The CDR3 runs from the conserved cysteine through the conserved F or W. D genes are given only for firm matches. Clone size is stated in some rows and not others, as once, few, many or a class when expanded.

v_call: TRBV7-9; j_call: TRBJ2-2; clone_size: few; d_call: TRBD2; cdr3_nt: TGTGCCAGCAGCTGGGGGCTAGCGGGGAGTAACACCGGGGAGCTGTTTTTT; cdr3_aa: CASSWGLAGSNTGELFF
v_call: TRBV6-4; j_call: TRBJ1-1; clone_size: NA; d_call: NA; cdr3_nt: TGTGCCAGCCCCCTTGCGTGCACTGAAGCTTTCTTT; cdr3_aa: CASPLACTEAFF
v_call: TRBV7-3; j_call: TRBJ2-1; clone_size: few; d_call: TRBD2; cdr3_nt: TGTGCCAGCAGCGTAAACGGGGGGATTGGTAATGAGCAGTTCTTC; cdr3_aa: CASSVNGGIGNEQFF
v_call: TRBV5-1; j_call: TRBJ2-7; clone_size: few; d_call: NA; cdr3_nt: TGCGCCAGCAGCTTGCCTAACACCTCAAGCTCCTACGAGCAGTACTTC; cdr3_aa: CASSLPNTSSSYEQYF
v_call: TRBV5-1; j_call: TRBJ2-3; clone_size: NA; d_call: NA; cdr3_nt: TGCGCCAGCAGGTCTCTAGGTGGCGGCACAGATACGCAGTATTTT; cdr3_aa: CASRSLGGGTDTQYF
v_call: TRBV4-1; j_call: TRBJ2-5; clone_size: NA; d_call: NA; cdr3_nt: TGCGCCAGCAGCCAAGGATCAGCGGCCCAAGAGACCCAGTACTTC; cdr3_aa: CASSQGSAAQETQYF
v_call: TRBV5-6; j_call: TRBJ2-3; clone_size: few; d_call: NA; cdr3_nt: TGTGCCAGCAGCTTGGTCCCTAACACAGATACGCAGTATTTT; cdr3_aa: CASSLVPNTDTQYF
v_call: TRBV3-1; j_call: TRBJ1-3; clone_size: NA; d_call: NA; cdr3_nt: TGTGCCAGCAGCCAACACAGGGTGAGCTCTGGAAACACCATATATTTT; cdr3_aa: CASSQHRVSSGNTIYF
v_call: TRBV12-3/TRBV12-4; j_call: TRBJ1-1; clone_size: NA; d_call: NA; cdr3_nt: TGTGCCAGCAGTTTTAGCGTTGAAGCTTTCTTT; cdr3_aa: CASSFSVEAFF
v_call: TRBV4-3; j_call: TRBJ2-1; clone_size: NA; d_call: NA; cdr3_nt: TGCGCCAGCAGCTCCCGTCGCAATGAGCAGTTCTTC; cdr3_aa: CASSSRRNEQFF
v_call: TRBV7-3; j_call: TRBJ2-1; clone_size: NA; d_call: NA; cdr3_nt: TGTGCCAGCAGCCTCGACGCGGGTTTCTACAATGAGCAGTTCTTC; cdr3_aa: CASSLDAGFYNEQFF
v_call: TRBV27; j_call: TRBJ2-7; clone_size: few; d_call: NA; cdr3_nt: TGTGCCAGCAGTTTAGACCCCGGGACAAAGATCTACGAGCAGTACTTC; cdr3_aa: CASSLDPGTKIYEQYF
v_call: TRBV7-8; j_call: TRBJ1-6; clone_size: NA; d_call: NA; cdr3_nt: TGTGCCAGCAGCTTAACGTATGGAACGGATTCACCCCTCCACTTT; cdr3_aa: CASSLTYGTDSPLHF
v_call: TRBV9; j_call: TRBJ1-2; clone_size: NA; d_call: TRBD1; cdr3_nt: TGTGCCAGCAGCGCCACCGGGACAGTAAACTATGGCTACACCTTC; cdr3_aa: CASSATGTVNYGYTF
v_call: TRBV27; j_call: TRBJ1-2; clone_size: NA; d_call: TRBD1; cdr3_nt: TGTGCCAGCAGTTTATTGGGGCCGGGGGACAGCTATGGCTACACCTTC; cdr3_aa: CASSLLGPGDSYGYTF
v_call: TRBV5-6; j_call: TRBJ1-6; clone_size: NA; d_call: NA; cdr3_nt: TGTGCCAGCAGCTTGGGGGCCAGAGATTCACCCCTCCACTTT; cdr3_aa: CASSLGARDSPLHF
v_call: TRBV6-5; j_call: TRBJ1-1; clone_size: NA; d_call: NA; cdr3_nt: TGTGCCAGCAGCCGAGGGAGGGGGAACACTGAAGCTTTCTTT; cdr3_aa: CASSRGRGNTEAFF
v_call: TRBV4-3; j_call: TRBJ2-7; clone_size: few; d_call: NA; cdr3_nt: TGCGCCAGCAGCCAAGTCTTGACGGGAGAGCAGTACTTC; cdr3_aa: CASSQVLTGEQYF
v_call: TRBV5-1; j_call: TRBJ1-4; clone_size: NA; d_call: NA; cdr3_nt: TGCGCCAGCAGCTCAACAGGGAATGACGAAAAACTGTTTTTT; cdr3_aa: CASSSTGNDEKLFF
v_call: TRBV29-1; j_call: TRBJ2-3; clone_size: NA; d_call: NA; cdr3_nt: TGCAGCGTTGACAGTCCCCCGGCAGATACGCAGTATTTT; cdr3_aa: CSVDSPPADTQYF
v_call: TRBV10-3; j_call: TRBJ2-2; clone_size: once; d_call: NA; cdr3_nt: TGTGCCATCAGTGAATTCGGCCGGAACACCGGGGAGCTGTTTTTT; cdr3_aa: CAISEFGRNTGELFF
v_call: TRBV27; j_call: TRBJ2-3; clone_size: few; d_call: NA; cdr3_nt: TGTGCCAGCAGTCCTCCGGGACGGGGCTCCACAGATACGCAGTATTTT; cdr3_aa: CASSPPGRGSTDTQYF
v_call: TRBV4-2; j_call: TRBJ2-7; clone_size: NA; d_call: TRBD2; cdr3_nt: TGTGCCAGCAGCCAAGGGGTCGGACTAGCCGTGTACGAGCAGTACTTC; cdr3_aa: CASSQGVGLAVYEQYF
v_call: TRBV4-1; j_call: TRBJ2-7; clone_size: few; d_call: NA; cdr3_nt: TGCGCCAGCAGCCAAATCGCCTCGGCCTACGAGCAGTACTTC; cdr3_aa: CASSQIASAYEQYF
v_call: TRBV20-1; j_call: TRBJ2-1; clone_size: few; d_call: NA; cdr3_nt: TGCAGTGCTAATCAAGACTACAATGAGCAGTTCTTC; cdr3_aa: CSANQDYNEQFF
v_call: TRBV5-1; j_call: TRBJ2-1; clone_size: few; d_call: NA; cdr3_nt: TGCGCCAGCAGCTCGATCCTTAAGAATGAGCAGTTCTTC; cdr3_aa: CASSSILKNEQFF
v_call: TRBV5-6; j_call: TRBJ2-3; clone_size: NA; d_call: NA; cdr3_nt: TGTGCCAGCAGTTTGGGCAGGGGGGGGGCGACGACAGATACGCAGTATTTT; cdr3_aa: CASSLGRGGATTDTQYF
v_call: TRBV5-1; j_call: TRBJ2-5; clone_size: NA; d_call: TRBD2; cdr3_nt: TGCGCCAGCAGCACCCTTTATCTAGCGGGGCAAGAGACCCAGTACTTC; cdr3_aa: CASSTLYLAGQETQYF
v_call: TRBV3-1; j_call: TRBJ2-1; clone_size: NA; d_call: TRBD2; cdr3_nt: TGTGCCAGCAGCCAAGTACGGGGGGTCAACAATGAGCAGTTCTTC; cdr3_aa: CASSQVRGVNNEQFF
v_call: TRBV7-2; j_call: TRBJ2-3; clone_size: NA; d_call: NA; cdr3_nt: TGTGCCAGCAGCTTAGCCTCCGGGCACTATAGCACAGATACGCAGTATTTT; cdr3_aa: CASSLASGHYSTDTQYF